This T cell receptor beta chain was found in a study of T cell repertoires in cytomegalovirus infection. Turning to the study itself: The public TCR beta signatures pointed to both CMV infection and matching HLA type.

TCRdb processed the reads anew with MiXCR; each CDR3 protein has one entry. The sample contains hundreds of thousands of distinct CDR3 sequences, 25% to 30% of which appear only once. Regarding the study as a whole: Across the ex vivo response, the dominant clonotypes were HLA-C-restricted CMV-specific TCR beta clonotypes. Individuals carrying CMV plus the relevant HLA were identified by cumulative frequency of public TCR beta families.

This clonotype was found a few times. Its specificity is not known. V lost 0 bases, J lost 0 bases, and 10 bases lay in between. From germline, CDR1 is MNHNS and CDR2 SASEGT. This CDR3 region has 16 residues. This sample comprised cultured PBMCs, obtained from culture after CMV antigen stimulation. The source of this sequence is a human donor in good health (CMV status not recorded). Some clones in this sample may be carry-over from other donors' samples. The rearrangement joins TRBV6-1 to TRBJ2-3; tentative D call: TRBD2 (5 bases). The CDR3 loop is CASSEAPSRSTDTQYF. CDR3 nucleotide sequence: TGTGCCAGCAGTGAAGCGCCTAGCAGAAGCACAGATACGCAGTATTTT.